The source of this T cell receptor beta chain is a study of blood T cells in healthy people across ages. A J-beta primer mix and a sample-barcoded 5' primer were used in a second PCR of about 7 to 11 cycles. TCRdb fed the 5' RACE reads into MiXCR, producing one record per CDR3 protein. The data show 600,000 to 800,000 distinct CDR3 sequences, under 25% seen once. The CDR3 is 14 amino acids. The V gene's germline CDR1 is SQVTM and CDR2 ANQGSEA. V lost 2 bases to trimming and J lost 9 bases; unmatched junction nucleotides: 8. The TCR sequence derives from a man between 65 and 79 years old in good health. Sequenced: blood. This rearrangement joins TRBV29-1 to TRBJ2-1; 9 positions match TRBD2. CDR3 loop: CSVEKTSGPGEQFF. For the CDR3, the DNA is TGCAGCGTTGAAAAGACTAGCGGTCCGGGTGAGCAGTTCTTC.